The next 3 T cell receptor beta chains were all read from a single sample in a study of lymphopenia after photon versus proton radiotherapy. Profiling relied on immunoSEQ multiplex PCR, and the TCRdb table lists in-frame clones only, not all of them. This sample carries 53,000 or so clones, 80% to 90% of them seen once, and the ten largest clones take 25% to 30%. Sequences were derived from peripheral blood, sampled from a patient treated with photon-based radiotherapy. Source of these receptors: a man aged 50 or older with gastric cancer.

The J gene is TRBJ2-2, the V gene TRBV21-1; the table's D gene call, TRBD1, was not cross checked with the DNA. TRBV21-1 counts as a pseudogene. The CDR3 has 17 amino acids. The CDR3 is CARPNVRGVANTGELFF. The CDR3, as DNA: TGTGCCAGGCCTAACGTTAGGGGCGTAGCGAACACCGGGGAGCTGTTTTTT.

The chain has TRBV19 and TRBJ1-5, with D possibly TRBD1 on 6 matching bases. CDR3 size: 15 residues. Looked up from germline, CDR1 is LNHDA and CDR2 is SQIVND (reference sequence). V was trimmed by 5 bases and J by 2 bases, leaving 13 bases between them. The CDR3 protein is CASSSIQGGNQPQHF. CDR3 in DNA: TGTGCCAGTAGTTCTATACAGGGAGGCAATCAGCCCCAGCATTTT. Based on the CDR3 plus reference TRBV19 and TRBJ1-5, the full variable domain is DGGITQSPKYLFRKEGQNVTLSCEQNLNHDAMYWYRQDPGQGLRLIYYSQIVNDFQKGDIAEGYSVSREKKESFPLTVTSAQKNPTAFYLCASSSIQGGNQPQHFGDGTRLSIL.

J is TRBJ2-7 and V is TRBV28, with no clear D. Germline V gives CDR1 MDHEN, CDR2 SYDVKM. This CDR3 comprises 15 residues. The V end lost 3 bases, the J end lost 0 bases, and 12 bases lay between the germline ends. The CDR3 loop reads CASSFTGPSSYEQYF. The CDR3 region has the DNA TGTGCCAGCAGTTTCACCGGGCCGAGCTCCTACGAGCAGTACTTC.